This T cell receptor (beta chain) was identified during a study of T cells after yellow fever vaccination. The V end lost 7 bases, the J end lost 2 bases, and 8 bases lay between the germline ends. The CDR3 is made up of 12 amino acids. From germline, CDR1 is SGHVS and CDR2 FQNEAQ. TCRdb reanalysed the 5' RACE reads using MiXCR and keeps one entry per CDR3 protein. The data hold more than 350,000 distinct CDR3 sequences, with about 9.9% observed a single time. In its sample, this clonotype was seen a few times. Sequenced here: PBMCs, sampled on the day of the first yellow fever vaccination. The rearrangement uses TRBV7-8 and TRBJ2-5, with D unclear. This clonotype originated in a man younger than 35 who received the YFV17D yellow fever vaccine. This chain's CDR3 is CASNGKQETQYF. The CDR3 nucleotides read TGTGCCAGCAACGGCAAGCAAGAGACCCAGTACTTC.